The rows below give T cell receptor beta chains drawn from one sample of a study of T cells in Graves' hyperthyroidism and ophthalmopathy. TCRdb ran MiXCR on the multiplex PCR reads and lists one entry per CDR3 protein. There are over 300,000 distinct CDR3 sequences in the sample; about 15% occur only once, and 9.5% to 11% lies in the top ten. Sample: blood. The source of these receptors is a woman aged 60-75 years with Graves' hyperthyroidism. The CDR3 runs from the conserved cysteine through the conserved F or W. The order of the fields is J gene, V gene, D gene, CDR3 protein. A D gene is named only where the DNA matches it firmly.

j_call: TRBJ2-7; v_call: TRBV27; d_call: -; cdr3_aa: CASSFWGTYEQYF
j_call: TRBJ2-3; v_call: TRBV3-1; d_call: -; cdr3_aa: CASSQVQRATDTQYF
j_call: TRBJ2-3; v_call: TRBV7-9; d_call: -; cdr3_aa: CASSSPRSDTQYF
j_call: TRBJ2-7; v_call: TRBV7-2; d_call: -; cdr3_aa: CASSLGKGHEQYF
j_call: TRBJ2-3; v_call: TRBV7-2; d_call: TRBD2; cdr3_aa: CASRTGTSGTDTQYF
j_call: TRBJ2-4; v_call: TRBV28; d_call: -; cdr3_aa: CASGWDADKNIQYF
j_call: TRBJ2-5; v_call: TRBV19; d_call: TRBD2; cdr3_aa: CASRVTSGEETQYF
j_call: TRBJ2-1; v_call: TRBV6-1; d_call: TRBD2; cdr3_aa: CASRRGTSGSSEQFF
j_call: TRBJ1-1; v_call: TRBV18; d_call: -; cdr3_aa: CASSLTGRGTEAFF
j_call: TRBJ1-1; v_call: TRBV27; d_call: TRBD1; cdr3_aa: CASSQGQGAFTEAFF
j_call: TRBJ2-5; v_call: TRBV18; d_call: TRBD2; cdr3_aa: CASSPFREGARETQYF
j_call: TRBJ2-6; v_call: TRBV7-3; d_call: -; cdr3_aa: CASSPNPTGFGANVLTF
j_call: TRBJ1-3; v_call: TRBV3-1; d_call: -; cdr3_aa: CASSQAGVGNTIYF
j_call: TRBJ1-2; v_call: TRBV6-1; d_call: TRBD1; cdr3_aa: CASFRGQIGYTF
j_call: TRBJ2-1; v_call: TRBV11-2; d_call: -; cdr3_aa: CASSLDSYGYNEQFF
j_call: TRBJ2-2; v_call: TRBV18; d_call: -; cdr3_aa: CASSPPGRANTGELFF
j_call: TRBJ2-7; v_call: TRBV7-6; d_call: -; cdr3_aa: CASSPGGSVLVHEQYF
j_call: TRBJ2-5; v_call: TRBV7-9; d_call: -; cdr3_aa: CASSPPYGPGNGGETQYF
j_call: TRBJ2-3; v_call: TRBV2; d_call: -; cdr3_aa: CASKASSTDTQYF
j_call: TRBJ2-3; v_call: TRBV20-1; d_call: -; cdr3_aa: CSARDFRGTSTDTQYF
j_call: TRBJ2-5; v_call: TRBV9; d_call: -; cdr3_aa: CASSPLGGDQETQYF
j_call: TRBJ1-6; v_call: TRBV6-1; d_call: -; cdr3_aa: CASRTHNSPLHF